A selection of T cell receptor beta chains follows, all from one sample in a study of shared clonotypes between healthy human individuals. Sequenced by immunoSEQ multiplex PCR; TCRdb stores in-frame clones only, minus some. Seen here are approximately 1,000,000 clones, approximately 78% observed once, and the top ten hold under 0.6%. What was sequenced was memory CD4+ T cells from PBMCs. The receptors here all came from a man younger than 30 in good health. Some clones in this sample may be carry-over from other donors' samples. The CDR3 runs from the conserved cysteine through the conserved F or W. The D gene is left open where the match is weak. Clone size is stated in some rows and not others, as once, few, many or a class when expanded.

- | TRBJ1-5 | TRBV7-9 | - | CASSPRRTKLFNQPQHF | TGTGCCAGCAGCCCCAGGAGGACAAAACTATTCAATCAGCCCCAGCATTTT
- | TRBJ1-3 | TRBV18 | many | CASSPPSRGGNTIYF | TGTGCCAGCTCACCACCAAGCCGGGGTGGAAACACCATATATTTT
TRBD1 | TRBJ2-6 | TRBV7-8 | - | CASSPVIRTGVSSGANVLTF | TGTGCCAGCAGCCCCGTTATTAGGACAGGTGTCTCGTCTGGGGCCAACGTCCTGACTTTC
- | TRBJ2-5 | TRBV5-5 | few | CASSLSPVDGTQYF | TGTGCCAGCAGCTTGTCGCCCGTTGATGGGACCCAGTACTTC
- | TRBJ2-2 | TRBV7-3 | once | CASSFTGYGELFF | TGTGCCAGCAGCTTCACAGGGTACGGGGAGCTGTTTTTT
- | TRBJ2-3 | TRBV30 | - | CAWSGGGTQYF | TGTGCCTGGAGTGGTGGTGGTACGCAGTATTTT
- | TRBJ2-3 | TRBV18 | - | CASSPVMSVGLDTQYF | TGTGCCAGCTCACCAGTCATGAGCGTCGGGCTAGATACGCAGTATTTT
TRBD2 | TRBJ2-1 | TRBV5-1 | - | CASSWLAGAPYNEQFF | TGCGCCAGCAGCTGGCTAGCGGGAGCCCCCTACAATGAGCAGTTCTTC
- | TRBJ1-2 | TRBV28 | - | CASQDPTRYGYTF | TGTGCCAGCCAGGACCCTACGCGCTATGGCTACACCTTC
- | TRBJ2-3 | TRBV2 | - | CASRGDQDTQYF | TGTGCCAGCAGGGGGGATCAAGATACGCAGTATTTT
- | TRBJ2-1 | TRBV15 | - | CATSRRGSYNEQFF | TGTGCCACCAGCCGACGGGGCTCCTACAATGAGCAGTTCTTC
TRBD2 | TRBJ2-5 | TRBV5-4 | - | CASSFGASGSLETQYF | TGTGCCAGCAGCTTTGGGGCTAGCGGGAGTTTGGAGACCCAGTACTTC
- | TRBJ2-5 | TRBV30 | - | CAWSVRGVTGQETQYF | TGTGCCTGGAGTGTAAGGGGGGTAACGGGGCAAGAGACCCAGTACTTC
TRBD2 | TRBJ2-3 | TRBV5-1 | once | CASSQGTSGVTDTQYF | TGCGCCAGCAGCCAAGGGACTAGCGGAGTAACAGATACGCAGTATTTT
- | TRBJ2-3 | TRBV7-9 | - | CASSLDRGSDTQYF | TGTGCCAGCAGCTTAGATAGGGGTTCTGATACGCAGTATTTT
TRBD2 | TRBJ2-1 | TRBV9 | - | CASSVGTSGYNEQFF | TGTGCCAGCAGCGTCGGGACTAGCGGCTACAATGAGCAGTTCTTC
- | TRBJ1-1 | TRBV5-1 | - | CASSSGRTDMNTEAFF | TGCGCCAGCAGCTCTGGACGGACAGACATGAACACTGAAGCTTTCTTT
TRBD1 | TRBJ2-3 | TRBV4-2 | - | CASSQVQHRGETQYF | TGTGCCAGCAGCCAAGTCCAACACAGGGGGGAGACGCAGTATTTT
TRBD1 | TRBJ2-7 | TRBV29-1 | - | CSVSGGEPYEQYF | TGCAGCGTCTCAGGGGGTGAACCCTACGAGCAGTACTTC
- | TRBJ1-4 | TRBV29-1 | - | CSARGVTLSATNEKLFF | TGCAGCGCCCGGGGGGTAACCCTCAGTGCAACTAATGAAAAACTGTTTTTT
TRBD1 | TRBJ1-5 | TRBV28 | once | CASNQGQGRLQPQHF | TGTGCCAGCAATCAAGGACAGGGGCGATTGCAGCCCCAGCATTTT
- | TRBJ2-1 | TRBV4-1 | - | CASSQAQSREQFF | TGCGCCAGCAGCCAAGCCCAATCTAGAGAGCAGTTCTTC
- | TRBJ2-2 | TRBV7-2 | many | CASSTRTRSNTGELFF | TGTGCCAGCAGCACCCGGACTCGATCGAACACCGGGGAGCTGTTTTTT
- | TRBJ1-2 | TRBV7-9 | - | CTSSLWDGVGYTF | TGTACCAGCAGCTTATGGGACGGGGTTGGCTACACCTTC
TRBD2 | TRBJ2-1 | TRBV11-3 | - | CASSLGKGLVDEQFF | TGTGCCAGCAGCTTGGGGAAGGGACTAGTGGATGAGCAGTTCTTC
TRBD1 | TRBJ2-7 | TRBV7-2 | - | CASTVGTGAYEQYF | TGTGCCAGCACTGTCGGGACAGGAGCCTACGAGCAGTACTTC
- | TRBJ2-1 | TRBV4-1 | once | CASSQVGGNEQFF | TGCGCCAGCAGCCAGGTAGGGGGGAATGAGCAGTTCTTC
- | TRBJ1-5 | TRBV20-1 | - | CSTNQPQHF | TGCAGTACCAATCAGCCCCAGCATTTT
- | TRBJ2-7 | TRBV30 | - | CAWGSRTVIYEQYF | TGTGCCTGGGGATCGAGGACAGTGATCTACGAGCAGTACTTC
- | TRBJ1-4 | TRBV18 | - | CASSPVQANEKLFF | TGTGCCAGCTCACCAGTACAGGCAAATGAAAAACTGTTTTTT